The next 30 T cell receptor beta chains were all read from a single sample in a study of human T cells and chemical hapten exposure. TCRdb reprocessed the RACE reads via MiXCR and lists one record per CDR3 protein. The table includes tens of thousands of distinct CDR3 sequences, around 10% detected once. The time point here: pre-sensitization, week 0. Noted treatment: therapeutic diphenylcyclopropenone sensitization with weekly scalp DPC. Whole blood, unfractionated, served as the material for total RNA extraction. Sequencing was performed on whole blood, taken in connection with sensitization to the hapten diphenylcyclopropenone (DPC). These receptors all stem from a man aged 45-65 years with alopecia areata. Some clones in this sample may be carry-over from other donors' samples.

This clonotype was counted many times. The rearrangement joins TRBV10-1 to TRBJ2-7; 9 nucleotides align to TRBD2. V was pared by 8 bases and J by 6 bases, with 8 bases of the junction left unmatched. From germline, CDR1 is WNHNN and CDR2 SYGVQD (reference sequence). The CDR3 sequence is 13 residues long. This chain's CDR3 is CASGGLAPSEQYF. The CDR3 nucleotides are TGCGCCAGCGGAGGACTAGCGCCCAGCGAGCAGTACTTC.

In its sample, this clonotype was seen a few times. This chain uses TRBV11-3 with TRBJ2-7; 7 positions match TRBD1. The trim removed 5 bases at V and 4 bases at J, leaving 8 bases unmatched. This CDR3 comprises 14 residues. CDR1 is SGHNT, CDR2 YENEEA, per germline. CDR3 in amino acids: CASSQGQNSYEQYF. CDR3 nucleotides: TGTGCCAGCAGCCAGGGACAGAACTCGTACGAGCAGTACTTC.

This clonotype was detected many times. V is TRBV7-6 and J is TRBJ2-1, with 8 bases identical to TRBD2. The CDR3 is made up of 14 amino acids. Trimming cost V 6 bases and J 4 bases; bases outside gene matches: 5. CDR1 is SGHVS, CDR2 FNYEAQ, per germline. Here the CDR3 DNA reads TGTGCCAGCAGTCAGGGACTAGAATACAATGAGCAGTTCTTC. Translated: CASSQGLEYNEQFF. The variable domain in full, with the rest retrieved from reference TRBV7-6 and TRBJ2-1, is GAGVSQSPRYKVTKRGQDVALRCDPISGHVSLYWYRQALGQGPEFLTYFNYEAQQDKSGLPNDRFSAERPEGSISTLTIQRTEQRDSAMYRCASSQGLEYNEQFFGPGTRLTVL.

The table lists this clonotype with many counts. CDR3 in DNA: TGTGCCAGCAGTCTCGTGTACTCTGGGGCCAACGTCCTGACTTTC. The encoded protein is CASSLVYSGANVLTF. This chain links TRBV28 with TRBJ2-6; D is unresolved. V was trimmed by 5 bases and J by 0 bases, leaving 8 bases between them. Germline-derived CDR1 and CDR2 are MDHEN and SYDVKM. The CDR3 contains 15 residues.

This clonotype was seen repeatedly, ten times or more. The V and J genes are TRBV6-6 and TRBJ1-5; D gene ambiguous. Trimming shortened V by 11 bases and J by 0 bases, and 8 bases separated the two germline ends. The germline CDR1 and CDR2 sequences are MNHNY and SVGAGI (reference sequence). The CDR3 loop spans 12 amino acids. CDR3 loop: CAHTDSNQPQHF. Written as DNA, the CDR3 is TGTGCCCATACAGATAGCAATCAGCCCCAGCATTTT.

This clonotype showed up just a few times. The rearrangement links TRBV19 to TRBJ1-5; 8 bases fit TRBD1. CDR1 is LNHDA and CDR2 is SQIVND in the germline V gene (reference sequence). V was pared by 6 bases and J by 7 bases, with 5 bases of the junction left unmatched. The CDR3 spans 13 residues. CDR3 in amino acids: CASRDRESQPQHF. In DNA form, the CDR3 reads TGTGCCAGTAGGGACAGGGAGTCACAGCCCCAGCATTTT.

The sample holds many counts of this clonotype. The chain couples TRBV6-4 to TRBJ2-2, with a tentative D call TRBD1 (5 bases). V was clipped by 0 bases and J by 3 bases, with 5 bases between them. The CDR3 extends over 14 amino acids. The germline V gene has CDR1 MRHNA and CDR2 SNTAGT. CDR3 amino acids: CASSDSTDTGELFF. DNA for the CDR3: TGTGCCAGCAGTGACTCGACAGACACCGGGGAGCTGTTTTTT.

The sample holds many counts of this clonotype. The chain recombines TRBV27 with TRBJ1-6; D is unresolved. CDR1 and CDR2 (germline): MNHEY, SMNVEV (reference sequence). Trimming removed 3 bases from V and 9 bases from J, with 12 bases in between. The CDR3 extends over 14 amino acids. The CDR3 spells CASSFRGESSPLHF. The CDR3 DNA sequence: TGTGCCAGCAGTTTTCGGGGAGAGAGTTCACCCCTCCACTTT.

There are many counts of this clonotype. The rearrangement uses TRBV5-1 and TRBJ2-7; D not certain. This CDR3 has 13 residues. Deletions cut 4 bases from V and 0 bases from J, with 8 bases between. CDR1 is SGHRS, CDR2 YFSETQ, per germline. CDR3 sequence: CASSAENSYEQYF. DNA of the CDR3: TGCGCCAGCAGCGCCGAGAACTCCTACGAGCAGTACTTC.

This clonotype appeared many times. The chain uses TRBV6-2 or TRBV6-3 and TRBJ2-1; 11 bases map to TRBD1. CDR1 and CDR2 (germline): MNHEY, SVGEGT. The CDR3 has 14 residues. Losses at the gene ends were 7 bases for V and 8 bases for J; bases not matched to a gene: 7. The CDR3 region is CASNRDRGSDEQFF. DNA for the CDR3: TGTGCCAGCAACCGGGACAGGGGGTCCGATGAGCAGTTCTTC.

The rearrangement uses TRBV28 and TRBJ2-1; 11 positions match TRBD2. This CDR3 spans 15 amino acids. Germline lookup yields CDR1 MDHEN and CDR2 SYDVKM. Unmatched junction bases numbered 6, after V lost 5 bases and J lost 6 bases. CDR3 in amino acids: CASSSLAGGVNEQFF. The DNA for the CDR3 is TGTGCCAGCAGTAGTCTAGCGGGAGGTGTCAATGAGCAGTTCTTC.

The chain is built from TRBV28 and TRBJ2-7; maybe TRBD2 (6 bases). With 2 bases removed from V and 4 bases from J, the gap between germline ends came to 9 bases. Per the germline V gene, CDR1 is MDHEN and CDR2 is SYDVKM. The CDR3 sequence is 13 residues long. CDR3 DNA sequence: TGTGCCAGCAGTTTAAGCGGGCCGTACGAGCAGTACTTC. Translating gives CASSLSGPYEQYF.

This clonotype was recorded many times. CDR3 sequence: CASSLEGDSYEQYF. In nucleotides, the CDR3 is TGCGCCAGCAGCTTGGAGGGCGACTCCTACGAGCAGTACTTC. The chain recombines TRBV5-1 with TRBJ2-7; D not resolved. V was shortened by 0 bases and J by 0 bases, with 7 bases between the two germline ends. The CDR3 covers 14 residues. Germline values: CDR1 SGHRS, CDR2 YFSETQ.

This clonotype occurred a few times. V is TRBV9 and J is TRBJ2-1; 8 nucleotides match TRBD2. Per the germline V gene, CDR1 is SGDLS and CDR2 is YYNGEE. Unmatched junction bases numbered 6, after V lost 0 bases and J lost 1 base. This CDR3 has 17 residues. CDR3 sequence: CASSVEPGGQSYNEQFF. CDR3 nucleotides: TGTGCCAGCAGCGTAGAACCGGGAGGGCAATCCTACAATGAGCAGTTCTTC.

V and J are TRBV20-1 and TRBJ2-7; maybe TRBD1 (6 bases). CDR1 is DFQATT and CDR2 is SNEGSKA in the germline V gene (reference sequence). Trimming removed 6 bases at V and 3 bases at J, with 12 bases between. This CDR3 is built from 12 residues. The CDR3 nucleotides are TGCAGTGCGACGGGACACATCTACGAGCAGTACTTC. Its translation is CSATGHIYEQYF.

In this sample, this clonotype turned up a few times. The CDR3: CASSVVRQGITEAFF. The CDR3 region has the DNA TGTGCCAGCAGCGTAGTCAGACAGGGGATCACTGAAGCTTTCTTT. The chain employs TRBV9 and TRBJ1-1; 8 positions match TRBD1. This CDR3 comprises 15 residues. The germline gives CDR1 SGDLS, CDR2 YYNGEE. After removal of 0 bases from V and 4 bases from J, the junction contained 5 bases not matched to a gene.

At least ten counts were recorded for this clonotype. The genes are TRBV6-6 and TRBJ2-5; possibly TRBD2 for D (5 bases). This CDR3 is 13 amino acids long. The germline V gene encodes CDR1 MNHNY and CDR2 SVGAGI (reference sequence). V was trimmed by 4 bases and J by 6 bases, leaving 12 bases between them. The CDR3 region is CASSSPGRKTQYF. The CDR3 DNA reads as TGTGCCAGCAGTTCCCCGGGGAGAAAGACCCAGTACTTC.

CDR3 protein: CSAQPPIAVSYEQYF. The CDR3, as DNA: TGCAGTGCCCAACCCCCCATAGCGGTCTCCTACGAGCAGTACTTC. The chain joins TRBV20-1 to TRBJ2-7; a weak D match, TRBD2 (6 bases). The V gene lost 6 bases and the J gene lost 0 bases, with 18 bases spanning the gap. Germline CDR1 DFQATT, CDR2 SNEGSKA (reference sequence). The CDR3 is made up of 15 amino acids.

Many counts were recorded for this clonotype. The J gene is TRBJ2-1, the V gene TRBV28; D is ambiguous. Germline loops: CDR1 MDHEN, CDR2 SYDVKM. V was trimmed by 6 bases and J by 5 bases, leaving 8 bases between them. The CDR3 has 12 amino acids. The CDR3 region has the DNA TGTGCCAGCAGGGCAGGAAACAATGAGCAGTTCTTC. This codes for CASRAGNNEQFF.

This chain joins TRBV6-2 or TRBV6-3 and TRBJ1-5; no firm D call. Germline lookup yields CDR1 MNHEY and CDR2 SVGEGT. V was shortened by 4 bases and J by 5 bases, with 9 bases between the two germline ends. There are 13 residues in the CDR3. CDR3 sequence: CASSLAQHQPQHF. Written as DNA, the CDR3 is TGTGCCAGCAGTTTAGCACAGCATCAGCCCCAGCATTTT.

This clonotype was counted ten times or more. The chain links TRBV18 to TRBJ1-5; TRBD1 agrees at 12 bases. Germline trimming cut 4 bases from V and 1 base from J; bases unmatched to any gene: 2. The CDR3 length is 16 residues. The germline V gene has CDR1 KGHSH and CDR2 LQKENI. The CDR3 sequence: CASSLGTGGSNQPQHF. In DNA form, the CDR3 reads TGTGCCAGCTCACTCGGGACAGGGGGCAGCAATCAGCCCCAGCATTTT.

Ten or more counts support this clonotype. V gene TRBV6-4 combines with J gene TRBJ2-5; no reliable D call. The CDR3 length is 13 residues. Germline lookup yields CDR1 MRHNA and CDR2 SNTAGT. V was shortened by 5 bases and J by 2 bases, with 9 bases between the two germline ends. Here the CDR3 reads CASSKELQETQYF. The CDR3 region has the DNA TGTGCCAGCAGTAAGGAACTGCAAGAGACCCAGTACTTC.

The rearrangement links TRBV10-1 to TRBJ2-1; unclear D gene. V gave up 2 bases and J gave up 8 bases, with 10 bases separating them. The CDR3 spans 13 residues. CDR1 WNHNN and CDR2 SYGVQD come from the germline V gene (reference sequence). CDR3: CASSEDYVHEQFF. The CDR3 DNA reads TGCGCCAGCAGTGAGGATTATGTCCATGAGCAGTTCTTC.

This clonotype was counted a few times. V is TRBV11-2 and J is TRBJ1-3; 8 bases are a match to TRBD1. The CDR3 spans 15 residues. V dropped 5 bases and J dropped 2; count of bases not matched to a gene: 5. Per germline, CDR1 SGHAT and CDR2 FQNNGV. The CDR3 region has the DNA TGTGCCAGCAGCCAACAGGGGGGCGCTGGAAACACCATATATTTT. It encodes CASSQQGGAGNTIYF.

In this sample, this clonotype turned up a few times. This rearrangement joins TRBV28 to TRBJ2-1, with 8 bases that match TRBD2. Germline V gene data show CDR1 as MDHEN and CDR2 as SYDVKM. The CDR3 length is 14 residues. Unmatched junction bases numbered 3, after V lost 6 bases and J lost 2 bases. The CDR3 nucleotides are TGTGCCAGCAGAGGACTAGCTGCCTACAATGAGCAGTTCTTC. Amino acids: CASRGLAAYNEQFF.

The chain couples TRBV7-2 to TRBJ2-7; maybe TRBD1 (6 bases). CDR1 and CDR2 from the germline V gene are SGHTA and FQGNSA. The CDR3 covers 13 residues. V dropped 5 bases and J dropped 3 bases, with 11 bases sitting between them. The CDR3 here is CASSAAQGYEQYF. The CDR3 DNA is TGTGCCAGCAGCGCGGCACAGGGCTACGAGCAGTACTTC. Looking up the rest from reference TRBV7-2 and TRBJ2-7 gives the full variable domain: GAGVSQSPSNKVTEKGKDVELRCDPISGHTALYWYRQSLGQGLEFLIYFQGNSAPDKSGLPSDRFSAERTGGSVSTLTIQRTQQEDSAVYLCASSAAQGYEQYFGPGTRLTVT.

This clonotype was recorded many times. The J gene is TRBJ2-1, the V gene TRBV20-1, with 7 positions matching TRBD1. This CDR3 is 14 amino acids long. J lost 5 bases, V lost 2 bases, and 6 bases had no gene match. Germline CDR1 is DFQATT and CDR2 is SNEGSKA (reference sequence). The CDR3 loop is CSARTNRGNNEQFF. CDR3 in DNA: TGCAGTGCTAGAACTAACAGGGGCAACAATGAGCAGTTCTTC.

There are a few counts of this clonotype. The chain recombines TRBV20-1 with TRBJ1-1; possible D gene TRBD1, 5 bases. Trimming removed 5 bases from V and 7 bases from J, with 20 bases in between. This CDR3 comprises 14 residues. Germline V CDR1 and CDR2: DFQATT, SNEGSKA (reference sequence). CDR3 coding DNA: TGCAGTGCTGCGGTGGCGGGGCGCGGAGGTGAAGCTTTCTTT. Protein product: CSAAVAGRGGEAFF.

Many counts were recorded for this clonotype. The CDR3 DNA is TGTGCCAGCAGCCCTCCGGGGGATCGCTACGAGCAGTACTTC. Residues: CASSPPGDRYEQYF. The chain recombines TRBV28 with TRBJ2-7, with D tentatively TRBD2 (6 bases). Germline values: CDR1 MDHEN, CDR2 SYDVKM. The CDR3 covers 14 residues. The V end lost 6 bases, the J end lost 3 bases, and 15 bases lay between the germline ends.

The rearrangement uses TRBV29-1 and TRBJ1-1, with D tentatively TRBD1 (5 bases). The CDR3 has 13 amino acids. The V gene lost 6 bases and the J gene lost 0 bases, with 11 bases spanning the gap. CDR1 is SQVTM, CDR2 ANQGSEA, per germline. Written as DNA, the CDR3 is TGCAGCGTCCGGGGACCGATGAACACTGAAGCTTTCTTT. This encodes CSVRGPMNTEAFF.